The text below deals with one T cell receptor (beta chain). Its antigen remains unidentified. The data originate from a study of cytomegalovirus exposure and HLA in healthy donors. The length of the CDR3 is 16 residues. V gave up 0 bases and J gave up 5 bases, with 16 bases separating them. Germline values: CDR1 MGHRA, CDR2 YSYEKL. 13 Jbeta primers and 60 Vbeta primers were used for the PCR. Libraries were prepared by immunoSEQ multiplex PCR; TCRdb keeps only in-frame clonotypes and omits some of them. This sample's clone table lists under 50,000 clones. Study findings and constraints: There were around 160 TCR beta chains listed as cytomegalovirus-associated. Presence/absence analyses treated sequencing depth as roughly uniform across donors. Later work associated over 15,000 TCR beta sequences with HLA alleles at 0.05 false discovery rate. Some V segments, TRBV6-2 and TRBV6-3 among them, were indistinguishable and were therefore excluded.

This chain uses TRBV4-1 with TRBJ1-2; D may be TRBD1 (6 bases). The receptor's source is a male donor in good health and CMV-seronegative. The sample taken for sequencing was PBMCs. CDR3 region: CASSQDQSGVGYGYTF. Here the CDR3 DNA reads TGCGCCAGCAGCCAAGATCAATCAGGGGTGGGGTATGGCTACACCTTC.